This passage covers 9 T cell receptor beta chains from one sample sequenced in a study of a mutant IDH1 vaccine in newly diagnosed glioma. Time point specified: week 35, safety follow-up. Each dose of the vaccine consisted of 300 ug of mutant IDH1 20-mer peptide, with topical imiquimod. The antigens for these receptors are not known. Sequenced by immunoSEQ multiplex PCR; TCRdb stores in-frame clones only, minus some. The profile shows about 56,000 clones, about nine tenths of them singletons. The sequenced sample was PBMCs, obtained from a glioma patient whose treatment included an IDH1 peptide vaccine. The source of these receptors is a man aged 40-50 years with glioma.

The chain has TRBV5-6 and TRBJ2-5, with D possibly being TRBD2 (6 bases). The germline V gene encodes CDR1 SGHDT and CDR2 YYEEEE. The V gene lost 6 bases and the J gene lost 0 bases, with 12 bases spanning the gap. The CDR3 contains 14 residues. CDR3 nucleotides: TGTGCCAGCACGTCGGGACTGTACCAAGAGACCCAGTACTTC. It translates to CASTSGLYQETQYF.

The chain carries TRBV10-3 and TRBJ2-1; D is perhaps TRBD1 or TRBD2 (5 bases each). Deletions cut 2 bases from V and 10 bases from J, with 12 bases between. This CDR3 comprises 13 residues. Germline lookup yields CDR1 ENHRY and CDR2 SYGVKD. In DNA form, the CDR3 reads TGTGCCATCAGTGAGGGGGGAGCAGGCGAGCAGTTCTTC. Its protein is CAISEGGAGEQFF.

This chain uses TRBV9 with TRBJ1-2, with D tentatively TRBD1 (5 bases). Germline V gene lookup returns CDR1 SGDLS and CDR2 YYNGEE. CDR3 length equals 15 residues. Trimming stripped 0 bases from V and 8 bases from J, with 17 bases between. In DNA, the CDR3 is TGTGCCAGCAGCGTAGAAACAGGTTTGGGAATAGGCTACACCTTC. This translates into CASSVETGLGIGYTF. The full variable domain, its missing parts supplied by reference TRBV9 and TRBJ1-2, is DSGVTQTPKHLITATGQRVTLRCSPRSGDLSVYWYQQSLDQGLQFLIQYYNGEERAKGNILERFSAQQFPDLHSELNLSSLELGDSALYFCASSVETGLGIGYTFGSGTRLTVV.

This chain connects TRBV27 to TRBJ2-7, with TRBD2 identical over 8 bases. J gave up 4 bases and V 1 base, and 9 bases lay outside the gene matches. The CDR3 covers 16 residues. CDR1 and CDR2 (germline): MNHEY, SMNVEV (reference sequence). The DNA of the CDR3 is TGTGCCAGCAGTTTATTGGTTTCGGGAGGGGGTTACGAGCAGTACTTC. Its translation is CASSLLVSGGGYEQYF.

The CDR3 sequence: CASSLRGTLQETQYF. CDR3 nucleotide sequence: TGTGCCAGCAGCTTGCGCGGGACCCTCCAAGAGACCCAGTACTTC. J is TRBJ2-5 and V is TRBV5-4; possible D gene TRBD2, 6 bases. Germline V lookup: CDR1 SGHNT, CDR2 YYREEE (reference sequence). The V end lost 1 base, the J end lost 1 base, and 11 bases lay between the germline ends. The CDR3 is made up of 15 amino acids.

Here the CDR3 reads CASLEERGYTF. The DNA of the CDR3 is TGTGCCAGCCTCGAGGAGCGTGGCTACACCTTC. This chain links TRBV5-4 with TRBJ1-2; D gene ambiguous. The CDR3 sequence is 11 residues long. Trimming removed 7 bases from V and 7 bases from J, with 11 bases in between. The germline V gene encodes CDR1 SGHNT and CDR2 YYREEE (reference sequence).

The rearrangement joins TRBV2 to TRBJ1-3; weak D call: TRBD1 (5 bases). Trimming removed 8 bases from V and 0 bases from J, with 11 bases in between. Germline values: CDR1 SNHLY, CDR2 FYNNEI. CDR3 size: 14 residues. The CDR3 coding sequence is TGTGCCAGCGGCAGGGTGAGCTCTGGAAACACCATATATTTT. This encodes CASGRVSSGNTIYF. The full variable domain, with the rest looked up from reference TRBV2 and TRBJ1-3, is EPEVTQTPSHQVTQMGQEVILRCVPISNHLYFYWYRQILGQKVEFLVSFYNNEISEKSEIFDDQFSVERPDGSNFTLKIRSTKLEDSAMYFCASGRVSSGNTIYFGEGSWLTVV.

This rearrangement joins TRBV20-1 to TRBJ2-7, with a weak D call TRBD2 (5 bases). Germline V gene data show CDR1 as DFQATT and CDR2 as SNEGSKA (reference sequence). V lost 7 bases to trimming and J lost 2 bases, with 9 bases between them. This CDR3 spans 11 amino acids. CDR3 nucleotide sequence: TGCAGTGTCCTGAGGGCCTACGAGCAGTACTTC. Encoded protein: CSVLRAYEQYF.

The CDR3 loop is CASGLLPDGTTKEETQYF. CDR3 nucleotides: TGTGCTAGTGGTTTGCTCCCTGACGGGACAACAAAGGAAGAGACCCAGTACTTC. The chain carries TRBV12-5 and TRBJ2-5; a possible D gene is TRBD1 (6 bases). Trimming pared 2 bases from V and 3 bases from J, leaving 22 bases between. Germline V lookup: CDR1 LGHNT, CDR2 FRNRAP. The CDR3 spans 18 residues.